The sequence of this TCR beta chain was determined in a study of cytomegalovirus exposure and HLA in healthy donors. Across the whole study: The Caucasian-associated ancestry cluster contained 75% to 85% of the approximately 430 genotyped donors.

Primers for the PCR totalled 60 Vbeta and 13 Jbeta. Method: immunoSEQ multiplex PCR; TCRdb's copy keeps in-frame clones and lacks some. The data contain 120,000 to 150,000 clones, 73% of them singletons. Remarks on this clone: Its matching antigen is unknown. One end of the junction fails to match germline, which may point to a read error.

The CDR3 is made up of 14 amino acids. The V gene's germline CDR1 is MGHRA and CDR2 YSYEKL. General observations from the study: According to the study, roughly 160 TCR beta chains were cytomegalovirus-associated. In a later analysis, most CMV-associated TCR beta chains appeared HLA-restricted.

J is TRBJ2-7 and V is TRBV4-1; D call uncertain. Material: PBMCs. The sequence derives from a human donor in good health. The CDR3 here is CASSQGESSSEQYF. Written as DNA, the CDR3 is TGCGCCAGCAGCCAAGGAGAGTCCTCCTCCGAGCAGTACTTC.